The 24 T cell receptor beta chains reported below all come from one sample, sequenced in a study of cytomegalovirus exposure and HLA in healthy donors. PCR used 60 Vbeta primers and 13 Jbeta primers. Assay used: immunoSEQ multiplex PCR; TCRdb lists only in-frame clones, some missing. This table holds roughly 88,000 clones. The specimen was PBMCs. These receptors were obtained from a man aged 45-65 years in good health and CMV-seropositive.

The V and J genes are TRBV30 and TRBJ1-6; 7 nucleotides align to TRBD1. Looked up from germline, CDR1 is GTSNPN and CDR2 is SVGIG (reference sequence). CDR3 length: 13 amino acids. The junction had 10 bases not matched to a gene; V was cut back by 8 bases and J by 9 bases. For the CDR3, the DNA is TGTGCCGGGAAAGACAGGGCGGCTTCACCCCTCCACTTT. This gives the protein CAGKDRAASPLHF. Complete variable domain (other parts from reference TRBV30 and TRBJ1-6): SQTIHQWPATLVQPVGSPLSLECTVEGTSNPNLYWYRQAAGRGLQLLFYSVGIGQISSEVPQNLSASRPQDRQFILSSKKLLLSDSGFYLCAGKDRAASPLHFGNGTRLTVT.

The CDR3 is CASSVGADVQPQHF. CDR3 DNA: TGTGCCAGCAGCGTAGGGGCCGATGTGCAGCCCCAGCATTTT. This sequence joins TRBV9 and TRBJ1-5; D remains unclear. Germline loops: CDR1 SGDLS, CDR2 YYNGEE. V lost 0 bases and J 7 bases, leaving 11 bases between the germline ends. The CDR3 runs 14 residues.

The chain recombines TRBV7-9 with TRBJ1-2; no firm D call. Germline CDR1 is SEHNR and CDR2 is FQNEAQ (reference sequence). V was shortened by 4 bases and J by 4 bases, with 13 bases between the two germline ends. The CDR3 covers 14 residues. The CDR3 loop reads CASSSEASSYGYTF. The DNA for the CDR3 is TGTGCCAGCAGCTCGGAGGCCAGTTCCTATGGCTACACCTTC.

The rearrangement uses TRBV4-2 and TRBJ1-1; 7 bases agree with TRBD1. This CDR3 comprises 14 residues. Germline CDR1 and CDR2: LGHNA and YNFKEQ. V gave up 5 bases and J gave up 0 bases; unmatched junction bases: 3. This CDR3 is CASSEGGMNTEAFF. The CDR3 DNA reads TGTGCCAGCAGCGAAGGGGGCATGAACACTGAAGCTTTCTTT.

The chain couples TRBV6-5 to TRBJ1-1, with 9 bases fitting TRBD1. In germline, CDR1 is MNHEY, CDR2 SVGAGI. Trimming cost V 2 bases and J 1 base; bases outside gene matches: 2. This CDR3 is 15 amino acids long. CDR3: CASSYGDRENTEAFF. The CDR3, as DNA: TGTGCCAGCAGTTACGGGGACAGGGAGAACACTGAAGCTTTCTTT.

The chain uses TRBV11-3 and TRBJ1-1; TRBD1 might be the D (6 bases). The length of the CDR3 is 15 residues. From germline, CDR1 is SGHNT and CDR2 YENEEA. V was cut by 3 bases and J by 0 bases, with 11 bases left in between. The CDR3 protein is CASSFGGAMNTEAFF. In nucleotides, the CDR3 is TGTGCCAGCAGCTTTGGGGGGGCAATGAACACTGAAGCTTTCTTT. Drawing the rest from reference TRBV11-3 and TRBJ1-1, the complete variable domain is EAGVVQSPRYKIIEKKQPVAFWCNPISGHNTLYWYLQNLGQGPELLIRYENEEAVDDSQLPKDRFSAERLKGVDSTLKIQPAELGDSAVYLCASSFGGAMNTEAFFGQGTRLTVV.

CDR3 in DNA: TGTGCCAGTAAGGCATTTCAGGGGAAAGCTTTCTTT. Residues: CASKAFQGKAFF. This chain connects TRBV19 to TRBJ1-1; TRBD1 might be the D (6 bases). Trimming removed 7 bases at V and 9 bases at J, with 15 bases between. The germline V gene has CDR1 LNHDA and CDR2 SQIVND (reference sequence). The CDR3 has 12 residues.

The rearrangement uses TRBV7-8 and TRBJ2-2; 10 bases map to TRBD2. Germline values: CDR1 SGHVS, CDR2 FQNEAQ. Losses at the gene ends were 2 bases for V and 0 bases for J; bases not matched to a gene: 6. The CDR3 is made up of 18 amino acids. The CDR3 DNA sequence: TGTGCCAGCAGCTTATATCAACTAGCGGGGCCGAACACCGGGGAGCTGTTTTTT. Its translation is CASSLYQLAGPNTGELFF.

This chain connects TRBV14 to TRBJ1-2, with a tentative D call TRBD1 (6 bases). The CDR3 contains 13 residues. Trimming left V 0 bases short and J 7 bases short, with 9 bases between. Germline CDR1 reads SGHDN; CDR2 reads FVKESK. CDR3 coding DNA: TGTGCCAGCAGCCAAGACATCAGGGGTGGCTACACCTTC. The encoded protein is CASSQDIRGGYTF. Using reference TRBV14 and TRBJ1-2 for the parts outside the CDR3, the full variable domain is EAGVTQFPSHSVIEKGQTVTLRCDPISGHDNLYWYRRVMGKEIKFLLHFVKESKQDESGMPNNRFLAERTGGTYSTLKVQPAELEDSGVYFCASSQDIRGGYTFGSGTRLTVV.

The V call is TRBV11-2, the J call TRBJ2-6; 11 bases agree with TRBD1. This CDR3 is built from 17 residues. Looked up from germline, CDR1 is SGHAT and CDR2 is FQNNGV. V lost 3 bases, J lost 3 bases, and 4 bases stayed unmatched. The CDR3: CASSLGQGGFGANVLTF. Here the CDR3 DNA reads TGTGCCAGCAGCTTGGGACAGGGGGGCTTTGGGGCCAACGTCCTGACTTTC.

The chain employs TRBV7-2 and TRBJ2-3; 11 bases align to TRBD2. CDR1 SGHTA and CDR2 FQGNSA come from the germline V gene. The CDR3 runs 14 residues. V was pared by 2 bases and J by 14 bases, with 9 bases of the junction left unmatched. CDR3: CASSLTSGRRPLYF. The CDR3 coding sequence is TGTGCCAGCAGCTTAACTAGCGGGAGACGGCCCCTGTATTTT.

This rearrangement joins TRBV9 to TRBJ2-5; TRBD1 agrees at 7 bases. Germline V lookup: CDR1 SGDLS, CDR2 YYNGEE. This CDR3 has 14 residues. Germline trimming cut 3 bases from V and 4 bases from J; bases unmatched to any gene: 6. CDR3 sequence reads: CASSDDRAGETQYF. CDR3 nucleotide sequence: TGTGCCAGCAGCGACGACAGGGCAGGAGAGACCCAGTACTTC.

The V and J genes are TRBV5-1 and TRBJ2-3; D is ambiguous. Germline CDR1 SGHRS, CDR2 YFSETQ. The CDR3 loop spans 16 amino acids. The V and J ends lost 0 bases and 0 bases respectively, with 11 bases between them. The CDR3 bases are TGCGCCAGCAGCTTGGTTTCGGGTAGTAGCACAGATACGCAGTATTTT. Translating gives CASSLVSGSSTDTQYF. Filled out from reference TRBV5-1 and TRBJ2-3, the complete variable domain reads KAGVTQTPRYLIKTRGQQVTLSCSPISGHRSVSWYQQTPGQGLQFLFEYFSETQRNKGNFPGRFSGRQFSNSRSEMNVSTLELGDSALYLCASSLVSGSSTDTQYFGPGTRLTVL.

The rearrangement links TRBV6-5 to TRBJ1-2; D not resolved. From germline, CDR1 is MNHEY and CDR2 SVGAGI. With 5 bases removed from V and 3 bases from J, the gap between germline ends came to 10 bases. This CDR3 region has 13 residues. CDR3 protein: CASSARYYYGYTF. CDR3 DNA sequence: TGTGCCAGCAGTGCACGGTATTACTATGGCTACACCTTC.

Points on this clone: Different DNA sequences within this sample yield the same CDR3. The V gene is TRBV29-1, the J gene TRBJ1-1; D unclear. CDR1 is SQVTM, CDR2 ANQGSEA, per germline. The CDR3 sequence is 12 residues long. Trimming cost V 4 bases and J 1 base, with 7 bases left between them. The CDR3 nucleotides read TGCAGCGTTGTACAATCGAACACTGAAGCTTTCTTT. Amino acid sequence: CSVVQSNTEAFF.

The CDR3 DNA reads TGTGCCAGCAGCTTGACAGTAGCCAAAAACATTCAGTACTTC. This gives the protein CASSLTVAKNIQYF. V usage is TRBV5-4 and J usage is TRBJ2-4; D is ambiguous. The ends were cut back, 1 base at V and 0 bases at J, with 5 bases in the middle. Germline-derived CDR1 and CDR2 are SGHNT and YYREEE (reference sequence). The CDR3 totals 14 residues.

V gene TRBV4-3 combines with J gene TRBJ2-7, with TRBD2 matching 7 bases. Germline CDR1 and CDR2: LGHNA and YSLEER. CDR3 size: 13 residues. Unmatched junction bases numbered 0, after V lost 4 bases and J lost 0 bases. The CDR3 bases are TGCGCCAGCAGCCGGGACTACTCCTACGAGCAGTACTTC. This codes for CASSRDYSYEQYF.

The rearrangement uses TRBV7-8 and TRBJ1-1; D gene unclear. The CDR3 is made up of 12 amino acids. V was trimmed by 5 bases and J by 11 bases, leaving 15 bases between them. Per the germline V gene, CDR1 is SGHVS and CDR2 is FQNEAQ. CDR3: CASSPSGKTAFF. In nucleotides, the CDR3 is TGTGCCAGCAGCCCTTCAGGAAAAACGGCTTTCTTT.

V gene TRBV29-1 combines with J gene TRBJ2-5, with 8 bases identical to TRBD1. Per germline, CDR1 SQVTM and CDR2 ANQGSEA. The trim removed 5 bases at V and 2 bases at J, leaving 10 bases unmatched. The CDR3 contains 15 residues. The CDR3 here is CSVSTGGGLQETQYF. In DNA, the CDR3 is TGCAGCGTTTCTACAGGGGGAGGCCTACAAGAGACCCAGTACTTC. The complete variable domain, with remaining parts taken from reference TRBV29-1 and TRBJ2-5, reads SAVISQKPSRDICQRGTSLTIQCQVDSQVTMMFWYRQQPGQSLTLIATANQGSEATYESGFVIDKFPISRPNLTFSTLTVSNMSPEDSSIYLCSVSTGGGLQETQYFGPGTRLLVL.

The chain links TRBV18 to TRBJ2-1; TRBD2 aligns across 14 bases. Germline-derived CDR1 and CDR2 are KGHSH and LQKENI. V dropped 5 bases and J dropped 7; count of bases not matched to a gene: 4. This CDR3 comprises 15 residues. The CDR3 DNA follows: TGTGCCAGCTCATCCGGGACTAGCGGGAGAAATGAGCAGTTCTTC. It codes for CASSSGTSGRNEQFF.

This sequence joins TRBV5-1 and TRBJ1-1; no firm D call. Germline V CDR1 and CDR2: SGHRS, YFSETQ. The CDR3 sequence is 13 residues long. Trimming shortened V by 4 bases and J by 0 bases, and 7 bases separated the two germline ends. CDR3 nucleotides: TGCGCCAGCAGCCTGTCGGTGAACACTGAAGCTTTCTTT. It specifies CASSLSVNTEAFF.

Comments on this clone: A junction end diverges from the germline sequence, so it may reflect a read error. This chain uses TRBV7-7 with TRBJ2-1; the D gene is possibly TRBD2 (6 bases). Looked up from germline, CDR1 is SSHAT and CDR2 is FNYEAQ (reference sequence). The CDR3 runs to 16 residues. CDR3 nucleotide sequence: TGTGCTAGCAGCCTTGGGGAGGCCGATTCCTACAATGAGCAGTTCTTC. Its translation: CASSLGEADSYNEQFF.

The chain is built from TRBV7-9 and TRBJ2-2; 11 positions agree with TRBD1. The CDR3 length is 15 residues. From germline, CDR1 is SEHNR and CDR2 FQNEAQ (reference sequence). The V segment lost 7 bases and the J segment 5 bases; nucleotides outside the gene matches: 6. The CDR3 DNA reads TGTGCCAGCAACCGGACAGGGGGCCGGACCGGGGAGCTGTTTTTT. Translating gives CASNRTGGRTGELFF.

On this clone itself: At one of its ends the junction is not consistent with the germline gene, which may arise from a read error. The chain uses TRBV7-7 and TRBJ2-3, with TRBD2 matching 9 bases. The CDR3 runs to 18 residues. In germline, CDR1 is SSHAT, CDR2 FNYEAQ (reference sequence). CDR3 DNA sequence: TGTGCTAGCAGCTTAGGTGCGGGAGGGCCCTCAGGAACAGATACGCAGTATTTT. Translated, it gives CASSLGAGGPSGTDTQYF.